Shown below are 9 T cell receptor beta chains from a single sample sequenced in a study of vaccination and CD4 T cells after COVID-19. Their specific antigens are unknown. The study sequenced cultured CD4+ T cell DNA using the Oncomine TCR Beta short-read assay. TCRdb reprocessed the PCR reads via MiXCR and lists one record per CDR3 protein. This sample has 9,000 or so distinct CDR3 sequences, with around 50% found just once. Described treatment: roughly nine-day PBMC culture with coronavirus spike peptide pools or control peptides (ViraFEST assay). Before the COVID-19 pandemic (2011-2018), CD4+ T cells were obtained from the unexposed donor. The sequenced sample was CD4+ T cells from blood, cultured in vitro. The receptors stem from a human donor in good health.

The rearrangement links TRBV6-5 to TRBJ1-5; no clear D. Trimming cost V 4 bases and J 2 bases, with 9 bases left between them. The CDR3 is 14 residues long. CDR1 MNHEY and CDR2 SVGAGI come from the germline V gene. This CDR3 reads CASSSRGGNQPQHF. The CDR3, as DNA: TGTGCCAGCAGTTCCCGGGGAGGCAATCAGCCCCAGCATTTT.

The chain uses TRBV4-1 and TRBJ2-5; 7 bases fit TRBD1. V was pared by 4 bases and J by 1 base, with 3 bases of the junction left unmatched. CDR1 is MGHRA, CDR2 YSYEKL, per germline. The CDR3 spans 14 residues. The CDR3 protein is CASSPNRGQETQYF. The DNA for the CDR3 is TGCGCCAGCAGCCCAAACAGGGGCCAAGAGACCCAGTACTTC.

This clonotype was seen more than once but under ten times. The J gene is TRBJ2-7, the V gene TRBV21-1; the table names TRBD1, a call not compared with the DNA. TRBV21-1 is shown as a pseudogene. There are 16 residues in the CDR3. The CDR3 sequence: CASSPLGRELCGEQYF. CDR3 nucleotides: TGTGCCAGCAGCCCCCTGGGCCGGGAGTTATGTGGCGAGCAGTACTTC.

This sequence joins TRBV20-1 and TRBJ2-7; TRBD1 matches 7 bases. CDR3 length: 13 residues. J was trimmed by 6 bases and V by 7 bases; bases with no gene match: 12. The germline CDR1 and CDR2 sequences are DFQATT and SNEGSKA (reference sequence). The CDR3 reads CSVPTGAAGEQYF. The CDR3 DNA sequence: TGCAGTGTCCCTACAGGGGCAGCAGGCGAGCAGTACTTC.

The rearrangement joins TRBV2 to TRBJ1-3; D not certain. The CDR3 runs 14 residues. Germline CDR1 and CDR2: SNHLY and FYNNEI. V was clipped by 1 base and J by 3 bases, with 7 bases between them. The CDR3: CASSEGQIGNTIYF. The CDR3 nucleotides read TGTGCCAGCAGTGAAGGCCAGATTGGAAACACCATATATTTT.

The chain uses TRBV15 and TRBJ2-7; 8 bases are a match to TRBD2. CDR1 LNHNV and CDR2 YYDKDF come from the germline V gene (reference sequence). After removal of 1 base from V and 4 bases from J, the junction contained 9 bases not matched to a gene. The CDR3 runs 16 residues. The CDR3 reads CATSRGWSAGAYEQYF. The CDR3 bases are TGTGCCACCAGCAGAGGTTGGTCAGCGGGAGCTTACGAGCAGTACTTC. The variable domain in full, completed from reference TRBV15 and TRBJ2-7, reads DAMVIQNPRYQVTQFGKPVTLSCSQTLNHNVMYWYQQKSSQAPKLLFHYYDKDFNNEADTPDNFQSRRPNTSFCFLDIRSPGLGDTAMYLCATSRGWSAGAYEQYFGPGTRLTVT.

This clonotype was counted a few times. The chain joins TRBV6-1 to TRBJ1-2, with 8 bases aligning to TRBD1. CDR3 length: 12 residues. The junction had 2 bases not matched to a gene; V was cut back by 8 bases and J by 3 bases. CDR1 MNHNS and CDR2 SASEGT come from the germline V gene. CDR3 sequence reads: CASGTGDYGYTF. CDR3 DNA sequence: TGTGCCAGCGGGACAGGCGACTATGGCTACACCTTC.

This chain connects TRBV9 to TRBJ2-2; D unclear. The germline V and J ends were trimmed by 0 bases and 5 bases, with 5 bases remaining between them. This CDR3 is built from 13 residues. Germline V gives CDR1 SGDLS, CDR2 YYNGEE. In nucleotides, the CDR3 is TGTGCCAGCAGCGTAGAGGGTACCGGGGAGCTGTTTTTT. This gives the protein CASSVEGTGELFF. Supplemented by reference TRBV9 and TRBJ2-2, the full variable domain reads DSGVTQTPKHLITATGQRVTLRCSPRSGDLSVYWYQQSLDQGLQFLIQYYNGEERAKGNILERFSAQQFPDLHSELNLSSLELGDSALYFCASSVEGTGELFFGEGSRLTVL.

The genes are TRBV19 and TRBJ1-2; a weak D match, TRBD1 (6 bases). With 4 bases removed from V and 8 bases from J, the gap between germline ends came to 17 bases. This CDR3 is built from 14 residues. Germline values: CDR1 LNHDA, CDR2 SQIVND (reference sequence). CDR3 sequence reads: CASSTTGTLGGYTF. The CDR3 DNA sequence: TGTGCCAGTAGTACCACCGGGACACTGGGGGGCTACACCTTC.